Here is one T cell receptor beta chain with its context. Its antigen is as yet unknown. This specimen comes from a study of shared clonotypes between healthy human individuals. Study results and caveats: When naive CD4 clonotypes were compared across a handful of donors, approximately 4.9% were shared.

Germline CDR1 reads MNHEY; CDR2 reads SMNVEV (reference sequence). The CDR3 extends over 16 amino acids. Losses at the gene ends were 8 bases for V and 5 bases for J; bases not matched to a gene: 11. The method was immunoSEQ multiplex PCR; TCRdb's version includes in-frame clones alone and lacks a portion of them. The sample has about 1.5 million clones; 98% are singletons. The chain combines TRBV27 with TRBJ1-4; 10 nucleotides agree with TRBD1. This receptor was obtained from a man aged 25-45 years in good health. The sample comprised naive CD4+ T cells sorted from blood. Subset defined: CD45RA+ positively selected. The DNA for the CDR3 is TGTGCCAGCTCGTATCTTCCGGGACAGGGGAATGAAAAACTGTTTTTT. It yields the protein CASSYLPGQGNEKLFF.